Following are 8 T cell receptor beta chains from one sample sequenced in a study of control samples from healthy donors and cancer patients. Method: immunoSEQ multiplex PCR; TCRdb's copy keeps in-frame clones and lacks some. The sample includes roughly 95,000 clones, more than 90% seen only once; the top ten take approximately 3%. The sequenced material came from blood. All receptors come from a human donor in good health. The donor label of this sample is uncertain.

The chain employs TRBV7-2 and TRBJ2-3, with a tentative D call TRBD1 (6 bases). CDR1 is SGHTA and CDR2 is FQGNSA in the germline V gene. V was pared by 3 bases and J by 0 bases, with 19 bases between. The CDR3 totals 18 residues. The CDR3 loop is CASSFPGALTSSTDTQYF. CDR3 DNA: TGTGCCAGCAGCTTCCCAGGGGCCCTAACTTCTAGCACAGATACGCAGTATTTT.

V and J are TRBV2 and TRBJ1-6, with D hard to call. The CDR3 is made up of 14 amino acids. The ends were cut back, 6 bases at V and 7 bases at J, with 13 bases in the middle. In germline, CDR1 is SNHLY, CDR2 FYNNEI. CDR3 amino acids: CASRGTNSNSPLHF. The CDR3 DNA follows: TGTGCCAGCAGGGGTACCAACTCCAATTCACCCCTCCACTTT.

The rearrangement links TRBV28 to TRBJ2-7; 9 bases match TRBD1. CDR1 is MDHEN, CDR2 SYDVKM, per germline. The CDR3 extends over 15 amino acids. The J segment lost 2 bases and the V segment lost 3 bases, leaving 5 bases of the junction unmatched. The CDR3 loop reads CASSLGQGGTYEQYF. In nucleotides, the CDR3 is TGTGCCAGCAGTTTGGGACAGGGAGGGACCTACGAGCAGTACTTC.

The chain has TRBV19 and TRBJ1-5; 12 bases map to TRBD1. CDR3 size: 19 residues. V shed 5 bases, J shed 4 bases, and the junction held 15 bases outside the gene matches. The germline CDR1 and CDR2 sequences are LNHDA and SQIVND (reference sequence). The CDR3 loop reads CASSVTPGQGALWNQPQHF. Here the CDR3 DNA reads TGTGCCAGTAGTGTAACGCCGGGACAGGGGGCTTTATGGAATCAGCCCCAGCATTTT.

The CDR3 bases are TGTGCCATCAGTGAGTCAATCTCCCTCCAGCCCCAGCATTTT. Its protein product is CAISESISLQPQHF. The rearrangement uses TRBV10-3 and TRBJ1-5; D gene uncertain. V was pared by 0 bases and J by 7 bases, with 10 bases between. CDR1 and CDR2 (germline): ENHRY, SYGVKD. The CDR3 contains 14 residues.

This chain connects TRBV11-2 to TRBJ2-1, with unresolved D. Germline V gives CDR1 SGHAT, CDR2 FQNNGV. Trimming took 5 bases from V and 1 from J, leaving 15 bases between them. The CDR3 contains 16 residues. CDR3: CASSPVRAPSYNEQFF. The CDR3 nucleotides read TGTGCCAGCAGCCCAGTACGGGCCCCGTCCTACAATGAGCAGTTCTTC.

The chain has TRBV6-1 and TRBJ2-2, with D perhaps matching TRBD2 (6 bases). This CDR3 is built from 13 residues. The germline gives CDR1 MNHNS, CDR2 SASEGT. V was cut by 5 bases and J by 8 bases, with 12 bases left in between. The CDR3 region has the DNA TGTGCCAGCAGTTTCGGAGGGATGGGGGAGCTGTTTTTT. This sequence encodes CASSFGGMGELFF.

The V call is TRBV6-5, the J call TRBJ1-1; TRBD1 aligns across 10 bases. CDR3 size: 14 residues. Looked up from germline, CDR1 is MNHEY and CDR2 is SVGAGI. Trimming took 2 bases from V and 11 from J; bases not matched to a gene: 8. CDR3 protein: CASSYARDRGSAFF. CDR3 sequence (DNA): TGTGCCAGCAGTTACGCGAGGGACAGGGGCTCGGCTTTCTTT.